This is a list of T cell receptor beta chains from one sample in a study of CD8+CD57+ T cells in acquired aplastic anemia. TCRdb passed the reads through MiXCR, listing each CDR3 protein once. In the table there are approximately 150,000 distinct CDR3 sequences, around half of which are singletons. The material sequenced was sorted CD4+, CD8+, or CD8+CD57+ T cells (not recorded which) from PBMCs. These receptors originate from a human donor with aplastic anemia. Both conserved end residues are part of each CDR3. D genes are given only for firm matches. Part of the rows lack a size; the others show once, few, many or a class for expanded clones.

V gene: TRBV5-8; J gene: TRBJ2-3; clone size: many; D gene: TRBD2; CDR3 protein: CASSLGAGRADTQYF; CDR3 DNA: TGTGCCAGCAGCTTGGGAGCCGGGAGGGCAGATACGCAGTATTTT
V gene: TRBV6-1; J gene: TRBJ2-7; clone size: -; D gene: -; CDR3 protein: CASSLPALSRGSYEQYF; CDR3 DNA: TGTGCCAGCAGCCTCCCGGCGTTATCCAGGGGATCCTACGAGCAGTACTTC
V gene: TRBV11-2; J gene: TRBJ1-1; clone size: many; D gene: -; CDR3 protein: CASSFSRRNTEAFF; CDR3 DNA: TGTGCCAGCAGCTTCAGCAGGCGGAACACTGAAGCTTTCTTT
V gene: TRBV12-3/TRBV12-4; J gene: TRBJ1-3; clone size: -; D gene: -; CDR3 protein: CASSSSMDSGNTIYF; CDR3 DNA: TGTGCCAGCAGTTCAAGCATGGATTCTGGAAACACCATATATTTT
V gene: TRBV5-4; J gene: TRBJ1-3; clone size: -; D gene: -; CDR3 protein: CASSLGYGGGSGNTIYF; CDR3 DNA: TGTGCCAGCAGCTTGGGGTACGGGGGAGGCTCTGGAAACACCATATATTTT
V gene: TRBV10-3; J gene: TRBJ2-7; clone size: -; D gene: TRBD1; CDR3 protein: CASSGQGSYEQYF; CDR3 DNA: TGTGCCAGCAGTGGACAGGGGTCCTACGAGCAGTACTTC
V gene: TRBV30; J gene: TRBJ1-2; clone size: -; D gene: TRBD1; CDR3 protein: CAWTSGGGGYTF; CDR3 DNA: TGTGCCTGGACTTCAGGGGGCGGCGGCTACACCTTC
V gene: TRBV2; J gene: TRBJ1-1; clone size: many; D gene: TRBD1; CDR3 protein: CASRGQGSTEAFF; CDR3 DNA: TGTGCCAGCAGGGGACAGGGGAGCACTGAAGCTTTCTTT
V gene: TRBV10-3; J gene: TRBJ2-3; clone size: -; D gene: TRBD2; CDR3 protein: CASSRLSGSSTDTQYF; CDR3 DNA: TGTGCCAGCAGCCGGCTGAGCGGGAGTAGTACAGATACGCAGTATTTT
V gene: TRBV19; J gene: TRBJ1-5; clone size: once; D gene: -; CDR3 protein: CATWGYSNQPQHF; CDR3 DNA: TGTGCCACCTGGGGATATAGCAATCAGCCCCAGCATTTT
V gene: TRBV5-5; J gene: TRBJ1-3; clone size: -; D gene: -; CDR3 protein: CASSLSGRNTIYF; CDR3 DNA: TGTGCCAGCAGCTTGTCCGGGCGGAACACCATATATTTT
V gene: TRBV15; J gene: TRBJ1-2; clone size: -; D gene: -; CDR3 protein: CTTSRGDYGYTF; CDR3 DNA: TGTACCACCAGCAGAGGTGACTATGGCTACACCTTC
V gene: TRBV12-3/TRBV12-4; J gene: TRBJ2-2; clone size: many; D gene: TRBD2; CDR3 protein: CATKGASGREGELFF; CDR3 DNA: TGTGCCACAAAAGGGGCTAGCGGGAGGGAGGGGGAGCTGTTTTTT
V gene: TRBV3-1; J gene: TRBJ1-3; clone size: few; D gene: TRBD1; CDR3 protein: CASSRQGVDTIYF; CDR3 DNA: TGTGCCAGCAGCCGACAGGGGGTAGACACCATATATTTT
V gene: TRBV5-4; J gene: TRBJ2-7; clone size: few; D gene: -; CDR3 protein: CTSSPRGDSYEQYF; CDR3 DNA: TGTACCAGCAGCCCCCGTGGGGACTCATACGAGCAGTACTTC
V gene: TRBV7-9; J gene: TRBJ1-1; clone size: -; D gene: -; CDR3 protein: CASSFLDREAFF; CDR3 DNA: TGTGCCAGCAGCTTTCTCGACAGAGAAGCTTTCTTT
V gene: TRBV2; J gene: TRBJ2-3; clone size: once; D gene: -; CDR3 protein: CASSPTTPRRGGTDTQYF; CDR3 DNA: TGTGCCAGCAGTCCAACCACCCCTCGGCGGGGAGGCACAGATACGCAGTATTTT